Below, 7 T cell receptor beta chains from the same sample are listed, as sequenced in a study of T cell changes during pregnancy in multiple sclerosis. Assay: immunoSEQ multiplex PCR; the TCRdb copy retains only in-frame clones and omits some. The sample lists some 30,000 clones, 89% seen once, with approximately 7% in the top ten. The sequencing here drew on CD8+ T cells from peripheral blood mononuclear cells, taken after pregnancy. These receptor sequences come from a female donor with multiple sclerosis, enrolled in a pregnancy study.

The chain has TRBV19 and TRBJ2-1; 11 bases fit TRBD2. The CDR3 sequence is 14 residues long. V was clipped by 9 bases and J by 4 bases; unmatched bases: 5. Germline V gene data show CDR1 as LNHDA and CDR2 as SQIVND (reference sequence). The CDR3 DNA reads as TGTGCCAGCCGGGGACTAGCGGATTACAATGAGCAGTTCTTC. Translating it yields CASRGLADYNEQFF.

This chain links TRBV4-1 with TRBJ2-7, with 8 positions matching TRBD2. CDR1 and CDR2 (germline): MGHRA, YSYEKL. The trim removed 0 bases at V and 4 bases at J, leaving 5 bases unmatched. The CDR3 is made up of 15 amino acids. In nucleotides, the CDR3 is TGCGCCAGCAGCCAAGATGTTAGCGGGGAGTACGAGCAGTACTTC. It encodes CASSQDVSGEYEQYF.

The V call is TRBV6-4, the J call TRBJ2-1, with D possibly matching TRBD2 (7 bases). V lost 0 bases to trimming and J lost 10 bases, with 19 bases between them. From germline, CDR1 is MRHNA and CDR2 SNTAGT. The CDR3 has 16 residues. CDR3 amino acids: CASSDSGGAPTSEQFF. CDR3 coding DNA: TGTGCCAGCAGTGACTCTGGGGGGGCACCGACTAGCGAGCAGTTCTTC.

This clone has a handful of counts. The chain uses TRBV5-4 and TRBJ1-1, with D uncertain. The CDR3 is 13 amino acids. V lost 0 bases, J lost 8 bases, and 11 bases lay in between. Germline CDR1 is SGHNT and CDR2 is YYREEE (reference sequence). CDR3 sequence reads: CASSLDAGTEAFF. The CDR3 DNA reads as TGTGCCAGCAGCTTGGATGCGGGTACCGAAGCTTTCTTT.

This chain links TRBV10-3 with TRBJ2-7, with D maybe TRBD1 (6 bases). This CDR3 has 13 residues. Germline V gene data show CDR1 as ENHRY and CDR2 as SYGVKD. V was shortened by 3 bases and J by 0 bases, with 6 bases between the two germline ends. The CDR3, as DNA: TGTGCCATCAGTGAACAGGGCTCCTACGAGCAGTACTTC. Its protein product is CAISEQGSYEQYF.

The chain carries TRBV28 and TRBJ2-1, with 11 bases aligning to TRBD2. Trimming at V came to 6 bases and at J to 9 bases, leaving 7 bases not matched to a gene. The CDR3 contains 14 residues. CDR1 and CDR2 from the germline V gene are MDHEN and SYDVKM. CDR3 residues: CASRRTSGSSEQFF. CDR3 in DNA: TGTGCCAGCAGGAGAACTAGCGGGAGTTCTGAGCAGTTCTTC.

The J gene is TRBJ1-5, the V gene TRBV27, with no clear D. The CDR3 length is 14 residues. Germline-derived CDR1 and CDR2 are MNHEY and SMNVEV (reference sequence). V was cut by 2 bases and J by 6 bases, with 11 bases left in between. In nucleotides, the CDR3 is TGTGCCAGCAGTTTAGGTTTCGGTGGTCAGCCCCAGCATTTT. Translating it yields CASSLGFGGQPQHF.